A single T cell receptor (beta chain) is shown here with its context. This clone has more than one count but fewer than ten. Its antigen has not been determined. The input lacks base qualities; no much larger clone sits a single base away. The entire amount of isolated RNA was reverse transcribed using the High Capacity cDNA Reverse Transcription Kit, so the sequenced TCRB transcripts were expressed ones. Naive, central memory and regulatory T cell samples underwent deep immunoSEQ sequencing, averaging roughly 3.4 million total reads per sample. After sorted cells were lysed in RLT buffer, RNA was extracted with DNase-treated RNeasy Micro or Mini kits, with the choice depending on cell number. To prevent cross-contamination, each cell subset was processed individually, whereas patient and healthy donor samples were processed jointly. The immunoSEQ multiplex PCR was used to amplify TCRB sequences from cDNA, generating 87-bp fragments that spanned the CDR3 region. Sequencing of the amplicons was done on the Illumina HiSeq platform. Per the authors' processing: PCR bias was corrected computationally using synthetic template baselines, and reads within Hamming distance 2 were collapsed, with unmergeable singletons discarded. Reads were aligned to IMGT to assign V, D and J genes, CDR3 length, and insertions or deletions at six rearrangement sites. Within each subset, clonotype counts were normalized to sorted cell number, and only after that were true diversity and Gini coefficients computed with the tcR R package. Repertoire sharing was quantified using the overlap coefficient calculated on TCRB nucleotide sequences. As a proxy for the pre-selection repertoire, out-of-frame TCRB sequences from naive cells were analyzed. In TCRdb, the immuneACCESS table is reduced to in-frame sequences with V and J assigned. These tables do not hold every clone; where another copy was compared, an unresolved V gene accounts for under half, and the others remain unexplained. The V and J calls and clone size are taken from that table; D and trimming were inferred from the DNA. Within this sample are 500,000 to 700,000 clones, with about a sixth of them counted one time only. About 0.086% of the sample goes to the ten largest clones.

Each donor gave one peripheral blood draw, roughly 120 mL on average, collected into heparinised tubes. Using a panel that included CD45RO, CCR7, CD25, CD127, CD95 and CD27, naive, central memory, regulatory and stem cell-like memory CD4+ T cells were sorted on a BD FACSAria II. Every sorted population had a purity above 95%. Right away, PBMCs were isolated by Lymphoprep density gradient centrifugation and were stained directly, with no culture step. To minimize batch effects, samples were stained and sorted in pairs, one healthy donor with one patient per experiment. This sample is drawn from a study of beta chain features in type 1 diabetes (dated by TCRdb to the late 2010s). A note on the overall study: Mean age, gender distribution, total cell number and subset yield did not differ between patients and healthy donors. A total of about 100 million sorted cells were examined across all samples, and RNA yield correlated strongly with the number of cells per subset. In the study, recently diagnosed type 1 diabetes patients and matched healthy donors were compared on the TCRB repertoires of their sorted circulating CD4+ T cell subsets. Regulatory and stem cell-like memory subsets were isolated from only 8 patients and roughly eight healthy donors, whereas naive and central memory subsets came from all 28 donors. The investigation overall reported the following: In all four CD4+ subsets, TCRB CDR3 length was moderately but significantly shorter in type 1 diabetes patients. Naive, central memory and regulatory TCRB repertoires appeared to be more alike among patients than among healthy donors. Because cDNA rather than genomic DNA was sequenced, highly expressing activated cells could have been over-represented, although no difference in activation and CD3 levels was found between groups. At VDJ recombination sites, patients with type 1 diabetes made fewer insertions and deleted more nucleotides, a pattern implying thymic rearrangement abnormalities. Because small numbers of individuals were included in the HLA sub-analyses, any influence of HLA type on TCRB rearrangement was left unresolved. PCR might favor shorter templates, but patient and control samples were amplified and corrected together, so any skew would affect both groups equally.

The CDR3, cysteine through phenylalanine, is 13 amino acids long. The only DNA kept is the CDR3, 39 bases in frame from the first base. Based on the germline V gene, the CDR1 and CDR2 sequences are SNHLY and FYNNEI. V is reduced by 4 bases and J by 0 bases, leaving a spacing of 6 bases between them. The clonotype originates from a man in his late teens or twenties in good health. The chain uses TRBV2 and TRBJ1-1; the D segment cannot be called with confidence. The sample was naive CD4+ T cells from blood. In light of the paper, this sample's cell subset or site label describes: true naive CD4+ T cells. The DNA sequence is given as TGTGCCAGCAGTGTAGGAATGAACACTGAAGCTTTCTTT. This encodes CASSVGMNTEAFF.